This TCR beta chain derives from a study of blood T cell repertoires in COVID-19. Looking at the study overall: Sample material is recorded as cDNA or gDNA derived from T cells, B-cell-depleted T cells, or PBMCs.

Assay used: immunoSEQ multiplex PCR; TCRdb lists only in-frame clones, some missing. The repertoire holds 55,000 to 75,000 clones, around 80% seen once, with around 9.2% in the top ten. The specimen was peripheral blood. This TCR derives from a human donor in a cohort sampled during active COVID-19.

CDR3 sequence: CASRIGQGGYGYTF. DNA of the CDR3: TGCGCCAGCAGAATAGGGCAGGGAGGCTATGGCTACACCTTC. The V gene is TRBV4-3, the J gene TRBJ1-2, with a possible D match to TRBD1 (5 bases). The ends were cut back, 6 bases at V and 4 bases at J, with 15 bases in the middle. Germline loops: CDR1 LGHNA, CDR2 YSLEER. The CDR3 extends over 14 amino acids.